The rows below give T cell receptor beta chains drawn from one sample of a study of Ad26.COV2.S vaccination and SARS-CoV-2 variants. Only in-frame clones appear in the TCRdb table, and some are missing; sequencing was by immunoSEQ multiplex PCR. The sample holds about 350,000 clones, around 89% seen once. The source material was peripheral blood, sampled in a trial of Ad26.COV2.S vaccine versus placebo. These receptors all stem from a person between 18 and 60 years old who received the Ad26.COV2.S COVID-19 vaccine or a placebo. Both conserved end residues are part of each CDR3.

CASSQAGQVGNTIYF TRBV3-1/TRBV3-2
CASSRAELPNSPLHF TRBV18
CASSVGLGTSYEQYF TRBV9
CAISDGMETQYF TRBV10-3
CASSYGGSAEAFF TRBV6-5
CASSLEDPGTGNTGELFF TRBV11-3
CASSPTRVDIVAFF TRBV14
CASSLNPENEQFF TRBV5-1
CASSYAGGQSEAFF TRBV6-2/TRBV6-3
CASSQGLGVFRPTDTQYF TRBV3-1/TRBV3-2
CASSLGQGTGNTIYF TRBV11-2
CASSPTGGDEKLFF TRBV7-8
CASSSGSSSYNEQFF TRBV7-9
CASSVRDTRTDTQYF TRBV19
CASSLGFRVETQYF TRBV5-5
CASSGGKRSEAFF TRBV28
CASSPPDRGYEQYF TRBV7-9
CASSSTLGAGSYEQYF TRBV5-6
CASSVVYWGGAYEQYF TRBV9
CASSQDPDRLYGYTF TRBV4-1
CASSFDTDTEAFF TRBV7-8
CASSYGSNQPQHF TRBV6-2/TRBV6-3